The 24 T cell receptor beta chains in this list originate from one sample, sequenced in a study of Graves' ophthalmopathy and Graves' hyperthyroidism. The sequenced template was RNA, covering the TCR beta CDR3 region. First-round RT-PCR with HTBI primers preceded a second-round multiplex PCR. MiXCR, applied by TCRdb to the multiplex PCR reads, yields one record per CDR3 protein. The table includes a few hundred thousand distinct CDR3 sequences, approximately 18% detected once. Sequencing was carried out using peripheral blood. Receptor source: an adult woman with stable Graves' hyperthyroidism.

This clonotype showed up many times. The V gene is TRBV5-6, the J gene TRBJ2-7, with a possible D match to TRBD2 (5 bases). CDR1 is SGHDT, CDR2 YYEEEE, per germline. V shed 4 bases and J shed 4 bases, with 9 bases lying between them. There are 12 residues in the CDR3. CDR3 nucleotides: TGTGCCAGCAGCCGGAGGTCTTACGAGCAGTACTTC. This translates into CASSRRSYEQYF. The full variable domain, completed using reference TRBV5-6 and TRBJ2-7, is DAGVTQSPTHLIKTRGQQVTLRCSPKSGHDTVSWYQQALGQGPQFIFQYYEEEERQRGNFPDRFSGHQFPNYSSELNVNALLLGDSALYLCASSRRSYEQYFGPGTRLTVT.

This clonotype was picked up many times. The J gene is TRBJ1-1, the V gene TRBV5-1; possible D gene TRBD1, 6 bases. V lost 1 base and J 1 base, leaving 14 bases between the germline ends. The CDR3 length is 16 residues. The germline V gene encodes CDR1 SGHRS and CDR2 YFSETQ. The CDR3, as DNA: TGCGCCAGCAGCTTGTTCCTTTCGGGGGCGAACACTGAAGCTTTCTTT. Amino acid sequence: CASSLFLSGANTEAFF.

This clonotype has ten or more counts. The CDR3 reads CSALTGTIQGGELFF. CDR3 sequence (DNA): TGCAGTGCTTTAACCGGGACTATCCAGGGCGGGGAGCTGTTTTTT. The chain links TRBV20-1 to TRBJ2-2; 7 bases are a match to TRBD2. Germline V lookup: CDR1 DFQATT, CDR2 SNEGSKA (reference sequence). V was clipped by 5 bases and J by 7 bases; unmatched bases: 13. The CDR3 contains 15 residues.

This clonotype came up many times. The chain recombines TRBV20-1 with TRBJ2-5, with D maybe TRBD2 (6 bases). Germline CDR1 is DFQATT and CDR2 is SNEGSKA (reference sequence). V was clipped by 3 bases and J by 5 bases, with 16 bases between them. The CDR3 is made up of 14 amino acids. CDR3 residues: CSASLAIRGETQYF. CDR3 nucleotide sequence: TGCAGTGCTAGCCTAGCCATTCGGGGGGAGACCCAGTACTTC.

This clonotype was counted at least ten times. The CDR3 region is CASSPTPGGTQYF. Here the CDR3 DNA reads TGTGCCAGCAGCCCGACACCAGGGGGGACCCAGTACTTC. This rearrangement joins TRBV11-2 to TRBJ2-5, with 7 bases aligning to TRBD1. Unmatched junction bases numbered 7, after V lost 5 bases and J lost 7 bases. CDR3 length: 13 residues. Germline V gene lookup returns CDR1 SGHAT and CDR2 FQNNGV.

This clonotype was seen ten or more times. J is TRBJ1-5 and V is TRBV24-1; D perhaps matches TRBD1 (5 bases). The CDR3 is 14 residues long. V was cut by 4 bases and J by 4 bases, with 10 bases left in between. CDR1 is KGHDR and CDR2 is SFDVKD in the germline V gene. In nucleotides, the CDR3 is TGTGCCACCAGTGACTACACAGGTAATCAGCCCCAGCATTTT. The encoded protein is CATSDYTGNQPQHF.

This clonotype showed up many times. The V gene is TRBV6-1, the J gene TRBJ1-1; D might be TRBD1 (5 bases). The CDR3 has 14 residues. Trimming took 4 bases from V and 5 from J, leaving 14 bases between them. From germline, CDR1 is MNHNS and CDR2 SASEGT. The CDR3 bases are TGTGCCAGCAGTGTGGGGGTCGGGGAAACTGAAGCTTTCTTT. Its protein product is CASSVGVGETEAFF.

In this sample, this clonotype turned up many times. The rearrangement joins TRBV12-3 or TRBV12-4 to TRBJ1-3; D gene ambiguous. The CDR3 totals 14 residues. Trimming shortened V by 3 bases and J by 0 bases, and 6 bases separated the two germline ends. The CDR3 DNA reads TGTGCCAGCAGTTTGTTGGTCTCTGGAAACACCATATATTTT. As protein: CASSLLVSGNTIYF.

This clonotype appeared many times. The V and J genes are TRBV10-1 and TRBJ2-7; D tentatively fits TRBD1 or TRBD2 (5 bases each). The germline gives CDR1 WNHNN, CDR2 SYGVQD (reference sequence). The V end lost 4 bases, the J end lost 2 bases, and 15 bases lay between the germline ends. This CDR3 has 15 amino acids. As DNA, the CDR3 is TGCGCCAGCAGTGGCGGAGTAGGGACGCCCTACGAGCAGTACTTC. Protein: CASSGGVGTPYEQYF.

This clonotype was found once. The CDR3 DNA is TGTGCCAGTAGTATGTCAGGAAGAGACGGCTACACCTTC. This sequence encodes CASSMSGRDGYTF. This chain joins TRBV19 and TRBJ1-2; D remains ambiguous. V was trimmed by 3 bases and J by 8 bases, leaving 13 bases between them. The CDR3 covers 13 residues. The germline CDR1 and CDR2 sequences are LNHDA and SQIVND (reference sequence).

This clonotype was seen many times. The chain couples TRBV28 to TRBJ2-4, with D perhaps being TRBD1 or TRBD2 (5 bases each). Trimming shortened V by 5 bases and J by 2 bases, and 16 bases separated the two germline ends. The germline V gene encodes CDR1 MDHEN and CDR2 SYDVKM. The CDR3 is made up of 16 amino acids. The CDR3 sequence: CASSESSGTSKNIQYF. The CDR3, as DNA: TGTGCCAGCAGTGAATCATCAGGGACCTCCAAAAACATTCAGTACTTC.

This clonotype showed up many times. The chain links TRBV6-2 or TRBV6-3 to TRBJ2-7; 8 nucleotides line up with TRBD2. This CDR3 region has 16 residues. The trim removed 5 bases at V and 4 bases at J, leaving 13 bases unmatched. Germline V gives CDR1 MNHEY, CDR2 SVGEGT. This chain's CDR3 is CASSQPSTGTSYEQYF. The CDR3 DNA is TGTGCCAGCAGTCAACCCTCGACCGGGACTAGTTACGAGCAGTACTTC.

This clonotype was counted at least ten times. Here the CDR3 DNA reads TGTGCCAGCACCCGGGGGAGGGACAGGGTGACTGAAGCTTTCTTT. Its protein product is CASTRGRDRVTEAFF. The chain uses TRBV9 and TRBJ1-1, with 9 bases identical to TRBD1. The CDR3 runs to 15 residues. Germline V gene lookup returns CDR1 SGDLS and CDR2 YYNGEE. V dropped 6 bases and J dropped 5; count of bases not matched to a gene: 11.

The sample holds a few counts of this clonotype. The rearrangement links TRBV4-1 to TRBJ2-7; D may be TRBD1 (6 bases). CDR1 MGHRA and CDR2 YSYEKL come from the germline V gene. Trimming removed 2 bases from V and 2 bases from J, with 10 bases in between. This CDR3 contains 14 residues. CDR3 in DNA: TGCGCCAGCAGCCAACGTCAGGGGACCTACGAGCAGTACTTC. This gives the protein CASSQRQGTYEQYF.

This clonotype came up many times. At one of its ends the junction is not consistent with the germline gene, which may arise from a read error. The chain joins TRBV6-1 to TRBJ2-7; TRBD1 matches 8 bases. Germline CDR1 reads MNHNS; CDR2 reads SASEGT. The CDR3 is 15 amino acids. In DNA, the CDR3 is TGTGCCAGCAAACGAACTCGGACAGGGTCCTCCGAGCAGTACTTC. This translates into CASKRTRTGSSEQYF.

Ten or more counts support this clonotype. V and J are TRBV25-1 and TRBJ2-7, with 9 positions matching TRBD1. Germline lookup yields CDR1 MGHDK and CDR2 SYGVNS. Trimming removed 8 bases from V and 1 base from J; junction bases left unmatched: 9. The CDR3 has 15 residues. This chain's CDR3 is CASYGQGLISYEQYF. The CDR3 bases are TGTGCCAGCTATGGACAGGGGCTTATTTCCTACGAGCAGTACTTC.

About this clonotype itself: Just one base apart from a much larger clone, this may be a read error. The rearrangement uses TRBV7-9 and TRBJ1-6; D is unclear. Germline CDR1 reads SEHNR; CDR2 reads FQNEAQ (reference sequence). V was shortened by 1 base and J by 0 bases, with 10 bases between the two germline ends. CDR3 size: 17 residues. DNA for the CDR3: TGTGCCAGCAGCTTAGTCCATGGCAGCTCCTATAATTCACCCCTCCACTTT. Translated: CASSLVHGSSYNSPLHF.

This clonotype was recorded many times. CDR3 nucleotides: TGCGCCAGCAGTGGCAGCAGGCTGGTGGAGCAGTACTTC. Amino acids: CASSGSRLVEQYF. This sequence joins TRBV10-2 and TRBJ2-7; no reliable D call. Germline assignment: CDR1 WSHSY and CDR2 SAAADI. Trimming took off 4 bases at V and 7 bases at J, with 14 bases between the two ends. The CDR3 loop spans 13 amino acids.

This clonotype was detected many times. This chain joins TRBV6-1 and TRBJ1-5; perhaps TRBD1 as D (5 bases). The CDR3 loop spans 14 amino acids. V was trimmed by 7 bases and J by 8 bases, leaving 18 bases between them. Germline assignment: CDR1 MNHNS and CDR2 SASEGT. The CDR3 coding sequence is TGTGCCAGCAACGGGGGTCATGGGGTTGAGCCCCAGCATTTT. This sequence encodes CASNGGHGVEPQHF.

This clonotype was recorded at least ten times. This chain uses TRBV28 with TRBJ2-7; 7 positions match TRBD2. The CDR3 is 15 amino acids. Germline V gene sequence: CDR1 MDHEN, CDR2 SYDVKM. V was pared by 6 bases and J by 3 bases, with 11 bases of the junction left unmatched. CDR3 nucleotide sequence: TGTGCCAGCAGCTCCCTAGCGGAGGGGAGCTACGAGCAGTACTTC. Its protein is CASSSLAEGSYEQYF.

This clonotype was detected ten times or more. This sequence joins TRBV2 and TRBJ1-2; TRBD1 is a possible D gene (6 bases). V gave up 4 bases and J gave up 8 bases, with 11 bases separating them. The germline CDR1 and CDR2 sequences are SNHLY and FYNNEI. The CDR3 extends over 12 amino acids. The CDR3 region is CASSGQVGGYTF. The CDR3 nucleotides are TGTGCCAGCAGTGGACAGGTCGGCGGCTACACCTTC.

The J gene is TRBJ2-7, the V gene TRBV4-3; tentative D call: TRBD1 (5 bases). The CDR3 length is 14 residues. Germline V gene data show CDR1 as LGHNA and CDR2 as YSLEER. V gave up 1 base and J gave up 5 bases, with 12 bases separating them. Here the CDR3 DNA reads TGCGCCAGCAGCCAAGGACTGGCAGGGAACGAGCAGTACTTC. Amino acid sequence: CASSQGLAGNEQYF.

This clonotype showed up many times. The rearrangement links TRBV12-3 or TRBV12-4 to TRBJ2-2; D possibly corresponds to TRBD1 (6 bases). Deletions cut 6 bases from V and 6 bases from J, with 17 bases between. There are 15 residues in the CDR3. The CDR3 DNA reads TGTGCCAGCAGCCACCTGGACAGTCGGGCCGGGGAGCTGTTTTTT. Its protein is CASSHLDSRAGELFF.

This clonotype was seen repeatedly, ten times or more. The CDR3 coding sequence is TGTGCCAGCAGTTTAGACAGGGGATTCACTGAAGCTTTCTTT. It yields the protein CASSLDRGFTEAFF. The chain links TRBV27 to TRBJ1-1, with 8 bases aligning to TRBD1. The trim removed 2 bases at V and 4 bases at J, leaving 3 bases unmatched. Germline values: CDR1 MNHEY, CDR2 SMNVEV (reference sequence). The CDR3 has 14 amino acids.